Below, one T cell receptor beta chain is given with its context. Its antigen is currently unknown. The sample is drawn from a study of resident and recirculating memory T cells in vitiligo. About the research overall: Shave-biopsy epidermis from lesional and nonlesional skin was sequenced alongside PBMCs.

V lost 2 bases and J lost 5, with 13 bases in between. CDR3 length: 14 residues. CDR1 is SGHTA, CDR2 FQGNSA, per germline. This table comes from immunoSEQ multiplex PCR, and its TCRdb copy is limited to in-frame clones, with some not included. The table lists about 42,000 clones, over 90% of them singletons, with roughly 4.7% in the top ten. Broader study findings: Non-conserved TCRs across sites and patients suggested distinct clones per lesion.

Patients' lesions had not changed for the previous 6 months. No vitiligo treatment was given during the prior three months. This sequence joins TRBV7-2 and TRBJ2-7; maybe TRBD1 (5 bases). Sequencing was done on a sample of blood. This sequence originates from a male donor with vitiligo. Written as DNA, the CDR3 is TGTGCCAGCAGCTTAATGGCAGGGTACGACGAGCAGTACTTC. It codes for CASSLMAGYDEQYF.